The entry below gives a single T cell receptor (beta chain) sequence along with its context. The CDR3 consists of 14 residues. V was pared by 1 base and J by 2 bases, with 8 bases between. Looked up from germline, CDR1 is SGHRS and CDR2 is YFSETQ. This sample was taken from a study of T cells after yellow fever vaccination. MiXCR, run by TCRdb on the 5' RACE reads, gives a single entry per CDR3 protein. The table includes more than 450,000 distinct CDR3 sequences, about a fifth detected once. This TCR was recovered from a man aged 18 to 35 who received the YFV17D yellow fever vaccine. The chain has TRBV5-1 and TRBJ2-3; D call uncertain. Sample: PBMCs, taken approximately 20 days after the first yellow fever vaccination. CDR3 nucleotides: TGCGCCAGCAGCTTGCTAGGAGACACAGATACGCAGTATTTT. It is translated as CASSLLGDTDTQYF.